These 24 T cell receptor beta chains originate from one sample sequenced in a study of shared clonotypes between healthy human individuals. Sequencing was performed with immunoSEQ multiplex PCR; in TCRdb, only in-frame clones are kept and a portion is missing. The sample holds around 330,000 clones, around 67% seen once. Source material: memory CD4+ T cells sorted from blood. Subset denoted: CD45RA-negative fraction. The receptor set was obtained from a man aged 30 to 45 in good health.

This clone has ten or more counts. V gene TRBV7-9 combines with J gene TRBJ2-2, with 7 bases fitting TRBD1. The V gene's germline CDR1 is SEHNR and CDR2 FQNEAQ (reference sequence). V lost 3 bases, J lost 4 bases, and 11 bases stayed unmatched. This CDR3 is built from 17 residues. The DNA for the CDR3 is TGTGCCAGCAGCTTTAGCAGGGGATCAGGGGGCACCGGGGAGCTGTTTTTT. It translates to CASSFSRGSGGTGELFF.

V gene TRBV2 combines with J gene TRBJ1-5; maybe TRBD1 (6 bases). Per germline, CDR1 SNHLY and CDR2 FYNNEI. Trimming removed 6 bases at V and 5 bases at J, with 17 bases between. This CDR3 comprises 15 residues. CDR3 DNA: TGTGCCAGCAGCGGGACCCAGGGGCTCCATCAGCCCCAGCATTTT. Its translation is CASSGTQGLHQPQHF. The entire variable domain, with the rest obtained from reference TRBV2 and TRBJ1-5, is as follows: EPEVTQTPSHQVTQMGQEVILRCVPISNHLYFYWYRQILGQKVEFLVSFYNNEISEKSEIFDDQFSVERPDGSNFTLKIRSTKLEDSAMYFCASSGTQGLHQPQHFGDGTRLSIL.

V usage is TRBV2 and J usage is TRBJ2-7; D may be TRBD2 (6 bases). This CDR3 is 13 amino acids long. The germline CDR1 and CDR2 sequences are SNHLY and FYNNEI. V lost 6 bases, J lost 2 bases, and 11 bases lay in between. DNA of the CDR3: TGTGCCAGCAGAGAGCGGGTTACCTACGAGCAGTACTTC. Amino acid sequence: CASRERVTYEQYF.

V gene TRBV6-1 combines with J gene TRBJ2-2; D not resolved. Trimming took off 2 bases at V and 12 bases at J, with 13 bases between the two ends. Looked up from germline, CDR1 is MNHNS and CDR2 is SASEGT. This CDR3 is built from 13 residues. The CDR3 loop reads CASSENDQAKLFF. In nucleotides, the CDR3 is TGTGCCAGCAGTGAAAATGACCAAGCAAAGCTGTTTTTT.

The chain has TRBV5-4 and TRBJ2-7; the match to TRBD1 covers 7 bases. The CDR3 has 14 amino acids. V trimming: 2 bases; J trimming: 3 bases; junction bases outside the gene matches: 5. The V gene's germline CDR1 is SGHNT and CDR2 YYREEE (reference sequence). CDR3 protein: CASSLGQDGYEQYF. The DNA of the CDR3 is TGTGCCAGCAGCTTAGGACAGGACGGCTACGAGCAGTACTTC.

The rearrangement links TRBV7-9 to TRBJ2-3; 7 bases agree with TRBD1. Trimming took 7 bases from V and 2 from J; bases not matched to a gene: 12. The CDR3 loop spans 16 amino acids. The V gene's germline CDR1 is SEHNR and CDR2 FQNEAQ (reference sequence). CDR3 loop: CASTVTGLAATDTQYF. As DNA, the CDR3 is TGTGCCAGCACCGTGACAGGGTTGGCGGCCACAGATACGCAGTATTTT.

The V and J genes are TRBV5-1 and TRBJ2-3; possibly TRBD2 for D (5 bases). V lost 1 base to trimming and J lost 5 bases, with 11 bases between them. The CDR3 covers 14 residues. CDR1 SGHRS and CDR2 YFSETQ come from the germline V gene. CDR3 residues: CASSLWGRGDTQYF. CDR3 DNA: TGCGCCAGCAGCTTGTGGGGTCGGGGAGATACGCAGTATTTT.

This clone appeared once. This rearrangement joins TRBV30 to TRBJ2-3; 9 nucleotides agree with TRBD2. Germline CDR1 is GTSNPN and CDR2 is SVGIG (reference sequence). The CDR3 is 15 amino acids. Germline trimming cut 8 bases from V and 1 base from J; bases unmatched to any gene: 10. CDR3 DNA sequence: TGTGCCCGTACCCCTTTAGCGGGGGGCACAGATACGCAGTATTTT. Its protein is CARTPLAGGTDTQYF.

V usage is TRBV29-1 and J usage is TRBJ2-5; 9 nucleotides match TRBD1. V lost 5 bases to trimming and J lost 2 bases; unmatched junction nucleotides: 6. The CDR3 extends over 14 amino acids. CDR1 SQVTM and CDR2 ANQGSEA come from the germline V gene. CDR3 residues: CSVKTGGSQETQYF. DNA for the CDR3: TGCAGCGTTAAGACAGGGGGAAGTCAAGAGACCCAGTACTTC.

The V gene is TRBV7-8, the J gene TRBJ2-3; 9 bases match TRBD1. Germline loops: CDR1 SGHVS, CDR2 FQNEAQ. V shed 5 bases, J shed 4 bases, and the junction held 19 bases outside the gene matches. CDR3 length equals 19 residues. The CDR3 region is CASSPRTGVNRLNSDTQYF. CDR3 DNA: TGTGCCAGCAGCCCCCGGACAGGGGTTAATCGGCTCAATTCAGATACGCAGTATTTT.

Notes on this clone: This could be a read error, since a much larger clone is one nucleotide away. The rearrangement joins TRBV7-8 to TRBJ2-3; D unclear. Trimming pared 1 base from V and 5 bases from J, leaving 1 base between. Germline lookup yields CDR1 SGHVS and CDR2 FQNEAQ. This CDR3 comprises 11 residues. The CDR3 DNA follows: TGTGCCAGCAGCTTAGAAGATACGCAGTATTTT. Encoded protein: CASSLEDTQYF.

This clone was counted ten times or more. This rearrangement joins TRBV5-1 to TRBJ2-2; 11 positions match TRBD2. The CDR3 is 18 amino acids. V lost 7 bases, J lost 2 bases, and 13 bases stayed unmatched. Germline CDR1 SGHRS, CDR2 YFSETQ. DNA for the CDR3: TGCGCCAGCCGCCATACAAAGGGACTAGCGGTTAACACCGGGGAGCTGTTTTTT. Amino acids: CASRHTKGLAVNTGELFF.

This clone was seen more than once but under ten times. The gene calls are TRBV5-1 and TRBJ2-5; D may be TRBD2 (6 bases). The V end was cut by 2 bases, the J end by 2 bases, with 13 bases between. Germline V CDR1 and CDR2: SGHRS, YFSETQ. This CDR3 contains 15 residues. This chain's CDR3 is CASSLGSGGQETQYF. The CDR3 bases are TGCGCCAGCAGCTTAGGTAGCGGAGGACAAGAGACCCAGTACTTC.

The chain uses TRBV7-6 and TRBJ1-5; a weak D match, TRBD1 (5 bases). Germline CDR1 reads SGHVS; CDR2 reads FNYEAQ. The V end lost 3 bases, the J end lost 7 bases, and 10 bases lay between the germline ends. This CDR3 contains 13 residues. The CDR3 DNA reads TGTGCCAGCAGCTTTAGTGAGGGGCAGCCCCAGCATTTT. It encodes CASSFSEGQPQHF.

V and J are TRBV9 and TRBJ2-1; D call uncertain. The length of the CDR3 is 13 residues. Germline CDR1 is SGDLS and CDR2 is YYNGEE. Trimming took 0 bases from V and 2 from J, leaving 3 bases between them. The CDR3 loop is CASSVGTYNEQFF. DNA of the CDR3: TGTGCCAGCAGCGTAGGCACCTACAATGAGCAGTTCTTC.

This clone was recorded a few times. The V call is TRBV28, the J call TRBJ2-7, with D perhaps matching TRBD2 (6 bases). Trimming shortened V by 1 base and J by 3 bases, and 10 bases separated the two germline ends. The CDR3 has 14 residues. From germline, CDR1 is MDHEN and CDR2 SYDVKM. The CDR3 here is CASSLYAGFYEQYF. The CDR3 DNA is TGTGCCAGCAGTTTATATGCGGGGTTCTACGAGCAGTACTTC.

V usage is TRBV14 and J usage is TRBJ2-1; TRBD2 agrees at 15 bases. The CDR3 totals 19 residues. V was pared by 1 base and J by 7 bases, with 11 bases of the junction left unmatched. CDR1 is SGHDN and CDR2 is FVKESK in the germline V gene. CDR3 in DNA: TGTGCCAGCAGCCAAGTTGCGGGACTAGCGGGAGGAAGGGGGAATGAGCAGTTCTTC. It is translated as CASSQVAGLAGGRGNEQFF.

The chain has TRBV29-1 and TRBJ1-2, with TRBD1 matching over 7 bases. This CDR3 contains 13 residues. J was trimmed by 6 bases and V by 7 bases; bases with no gene match: 11. CDR1 and CDR2 (germline): SQVTM, ANQGSEA. The CDR3: CSAWGGTEHGYTF. As DNA, the CDR3 is TGCAGCGCCTGGGGTGGGACAGAACATGGCTACACCTTC.

This rearrangement joins TRBV4-1 to TRBJ1-5, with D unclear. V was shortened by 0 bases and J by 4 bases, with 7 bases between the two germline ends. The CDR3 is made up of 14 amino acids. CDR1 is MGHRA, CDR2 YSYEKL, per germline. The CDR3 DNA sequence: TGCGCCAGCAGCCAAGAGGGCGGAAATCAGCCCCAGCATTTT. Its protein product is CASSQEGGNQPQHF.

The chain has TRBV5-1 and TRBJ2-3; D uncertain. Germline CDR1 is SGHRS and CDR2 is YFSETQ. Trimming shortened V by 2 bases and J by 2 bases, and 9 bases separated the two germline ends. This CDR3 region has 14 residues. CDR3 bases: TGCGCCAGCAGCTTTGAGCTCAACACAGATACGCAGTATTTT. The encoded protein is CASSFELNTDTQYF.

This chain uses TRBV5-1 with TRBJ2-1; the D gene is possibly TRBD2 (6 bases). The germline CDR1 and CDR2 sequences are SGHRS and YFSETQ. The CDR3 extends over 20 amino acids. Trimming removed 4 bases at V and 7 bases at J, with 33 bases between. CDR3 bases: TGCGCCAGCAGCCCCACTCGTCGCAGGATGGGACTTGATGTTCGGAATGAGCAGTTCTTC. It encodes CASSPTRRRMGLDVRNEQFF.

Comments on this clone: At one of its ends the junction is not consistent with the germline gene, which may arise from a read error. The DNA for the CDR3 is TGTGCCGGCAGCTTAGAGGGCGGAGCCTACTACGAGCAGTACTTC. Residues: CAGSLEGGAYYEQYF. This rearrangement joins TRBV7-9 to TRBJ2-7; possible D gene TRBD2, 5 bases. CDR3 length equals 15 residues. Per the germline V gene, CDR1 is SEHNR and CDR2 is FQNEAQ (reference sequence).

The CDR3 loop reads CAISRRDRGGNEQFF. The CDR3 region has the DNA TGTGCCATCAGCCGAAGGGACAGGGGGGGCAATGAGCAGTTCTTC. The genes are TRBV10-3 and TRBJ2-1; 11 positions agree with TRBD1. Germline CDR1 is ENHRY and CDR2 is SYGVKD. This CDR3 region has 15 residues. V trimming: 6 bases; J trimming: 6 bases; junction bases outside the gene matches: 7.

This chain joins TRBV2 and TRBJ1-4; no firm D call. CDR3 length: 13 amino acids. Per germline, CDR1 SNHLY and CDR2 FYNNEI. Trimming removed 6 bases at V and 3 bases at J, with 8 bases between. The CDR3 is CASSFDPNEKLFF. In DNA form, the CDR3 reads TGTGCCAGCAGCTTCGACCCTAATGAAAAACTGTTTTTT.